Listed here is a single TCR beta chain. Which antigen it targets is not known. Base qualities are not provided; no much larger clone lies one nucleotide away. Rearranged TRB sequences spanning V, D and J segments were amplified by multiplex touch-down PCR using a mixed TRB-A/B primer pool. Illumina adapters and sample indices were attached to the amplicons in two consecutive PCR reactions using Phusion HS II polymerase. After gel purification with the NucleoSpin Gel and PCR Clean-up kit, the amplicons were checked using Qubit and an Agilent 2100 Bioanalyzer. Sequencing of libraries was carried out on an Illumina MiSeq in 600-cycle, single-indexed, paired-end runs. Per the authors' processing: Processing of the TRB sequences was carried out with MiXCR versions 2.12 and 3.0.5. Each unique CDR3 nucleotide sequence counted as one clone, and only productive sequences with at least two reads were retained. Shannon diversity, evenness, clonality (one minus evenness), and alpha-parameterized diversity profiles from alpha 0 to 5 were included as repertoire metrics. The IGoR algorithm was used to calculate generation probabilities of clones in the paired pre- and post-chemotherapy samples. TCRdb reprocessing: public reads trimmed at Q25 with fastp, clones called with MiXCR, in-frame beta chains kept. Entries are consolidated by CDR3 protein sequence, retaining the most common genes and DNA. These V and J calls derive from TCRdb rather than the authors' analysis. For this sample the table gives approximately 4,900 distinct CDR3 sequences, of which over 25% were detected only once. The ten top clones hold about 19% of the sample.

The sample comes from a study of T cell repertoires in aging, cancer and after chemotherapy (dated by TCRdb to about 2019). At the level of the whole study: The donors fell into six age groups ranging from 30 or younger to 70 or older, and each group had at least three individuals. Paired pre- and post-chemotherapy samples in the hematological group came from chronic lymphocytic leukemia patients treated with fludarabine- or bendamustine-based regimens. Some 9 million TCR reads were contained in the full dataset. Peripheral blood TCR beta repertoires from healthy donors and cancer patients were profiled to examine immunoaging and T cell reconstitution after chemotherapy. Alongside fewer than 100 healthy donors serving as a reference group, the cohort included roughly 220 cancer patients, of whom about 94 had hematological cancers and some 130 had solid cancers.

TCR beta rearrangements were amplified from genomic DNA extracted from peripheral blood rather than from sorted cells or RNA. Results the study describes overall, beyond this receptor: Untreated patients with hematological or solid cancers showed significantly lower blood TCR diversity and higher clonality than age-matched healthy donors. It was noted by the authors that conclusions about immunological memory after chemotherapy cannot be drawn from the repertoire data. Declining TCR diversity with age in healthy donors was mainly explained by loss of richness; in cancer patients, loss of evenness also contributed. Lymphoid organ infiltration was present in hematological cancer patients, and this infiltration may itself impair thymic emigration or peripheral T cell expansion. Median generation probability increased over the chemotherapy interval in both cancer cohorts, suggesting repertoire reconstitution through rebound thymic output.

V is clipped by 6 bases and J by 2 bases, and the sequence between their germline boundaries is 13 bases long. The germline V gene encodes CDR1 MNHEY and CDR2 SVGEGT. The CDR3 numbers 14 residues from cysteine through phenylalanine. Kept here is only the CDR3 DNA, which spans 42 bases and is read in frame from base 1. The receptor's source is a human donor with a blood cancer. The donor label of this sample is uncertain. This chain is built from TRBV6-2 or TRBV6-3 and TRBJ1-2; a weak D assignment points to TRBD1 (5 bases agree). Sequencing was performed on blood. The CDR3 in this case is CASRRSDRNYGYTF. The bases are TGTGCCAGCAGGCGAAGTGACAGAAACTATGGCTACACCTTC.